One and the same sample provided the 4 T cell receptor beta chains below, sequenced in a study of shared clonotypes between healthy human individuals. Data came from immunoSEQ multiplex PCR; TCRdb stores just in-frame clones and leaves some out. Here the sample spans roughly 410,000 clones, just over 95% being singletons. The sequencing input was memory CD8+ T cells sorted from blood. Documented subset: CD45RO+ cells pooled with CCR7-negative TemRA cells. The receptors originated from a man under 40 in good health.

This rearrangement joins TRBV27 to TRBJ2-7, with D possibly being TRBD1 or TRBD2 (6 bases each). In germline, CDR1 is MNHEY, CDR2 SMNVEV (reference sequence). The CDR3 covers 14 residues. Trimming took 7 bases from V and 2 from J, leaving 15 bases between them. The CDR3 nucleotides are TGTGCCAGCAAGGGGTTCGGGGGCCCCTACGAGCAGTACTTC. It yields the protein CASKGFGGPYEQYF.

This chain joins TRBV7-2 and TRBJ2-4, with 8 bases aligning to TRBD2. With V trimmed by 2 bases and J by 0 bases, 3 bases remained unmatched. The CDR3 is 16 amino acids. From germline, CDR1 is SGHTA and CDR2 FQGNSA. In nucleotides, the CDR3 is TGTGCCAGCAGCTTATGGACTAGCAGAGCCAAAAACATTCAGTACTTC. Encoded protein: CASSLWTSRAKNIQYF.

Concerning this clone itself: Germline and junction disagree at one end, which may indicate a read error. The chain combines TRBV6-5 with TRBJ1-1, with D possibly TRBD1 on 5 matching bases. This CDR3 spans 13 amino acids. CDR1 is MNHEY, CDR2 SVGAGI, per germline. CDR3 sequence reads: CASSYSMDTEAFF. The CDR3 DNA reads as TGTGCCAGCAGTTACTCGATGGACACAGAAGCTTTCTTT.

This chain links TRBV28 with TRBJ1-5; D ambiguous. The length of the CDR3 is 12 residues. V gave up 2 bases and J gave up 7 bases, with 6 bases separating them. CDR1 is MDHEN and CDR2 is SYDVKM in the germline V gene. CDR3 amino acids: CASSLMRQPQHF. In nucleotides, the CDR3 is TGTGCCAGCAGTTTAATGAGACAGCCCCAGCATTTT.